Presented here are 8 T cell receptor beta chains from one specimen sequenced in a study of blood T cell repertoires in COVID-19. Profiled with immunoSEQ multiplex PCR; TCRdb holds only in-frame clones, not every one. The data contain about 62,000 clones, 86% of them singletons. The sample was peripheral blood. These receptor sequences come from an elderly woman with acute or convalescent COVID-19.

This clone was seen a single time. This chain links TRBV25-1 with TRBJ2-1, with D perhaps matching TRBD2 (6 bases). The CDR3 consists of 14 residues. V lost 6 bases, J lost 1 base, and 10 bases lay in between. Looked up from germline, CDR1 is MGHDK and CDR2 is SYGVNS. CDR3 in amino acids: CASRGGPSYNEQFF. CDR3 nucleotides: TGTGCCAGCAGGGGGGGTCCATCCTACAATGAGCAGTTCTTC.

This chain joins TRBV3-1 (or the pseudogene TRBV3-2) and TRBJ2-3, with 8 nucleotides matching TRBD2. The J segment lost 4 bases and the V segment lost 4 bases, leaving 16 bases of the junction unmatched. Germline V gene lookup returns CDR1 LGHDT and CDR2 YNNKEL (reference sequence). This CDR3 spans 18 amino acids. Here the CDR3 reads CASSPRGSGTLSADTQYF. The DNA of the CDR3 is TGTGCCAGCAGCCCTAGGGGTAGCGGGACCTTGTCGGCAGATACGCAGTATTTT.

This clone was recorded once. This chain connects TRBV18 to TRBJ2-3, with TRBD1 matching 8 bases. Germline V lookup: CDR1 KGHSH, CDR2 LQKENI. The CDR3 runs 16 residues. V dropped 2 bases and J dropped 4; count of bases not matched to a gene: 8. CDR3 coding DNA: TGTGCCAGCTCACCAGTAGGGACAGGCTCTTCAGATACGCAGTATTTT. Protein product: CASSPVGTGSSDTQYF.

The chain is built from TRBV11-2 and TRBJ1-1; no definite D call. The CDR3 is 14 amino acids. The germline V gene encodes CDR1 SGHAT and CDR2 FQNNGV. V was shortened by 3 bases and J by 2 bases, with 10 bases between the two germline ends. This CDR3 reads CASSFGSTNTEAFF. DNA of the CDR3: TGTGCCAGCAGCTTCGGGTCCACCAACACTGAAGCTTTCTTT.

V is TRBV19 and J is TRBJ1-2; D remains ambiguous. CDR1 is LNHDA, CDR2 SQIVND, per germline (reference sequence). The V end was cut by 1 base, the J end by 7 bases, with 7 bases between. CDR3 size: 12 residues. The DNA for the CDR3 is TGTGCCAGTAGTATAGCCGGGAGTGGCTACACCTTC. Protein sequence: CASSIAGSGYTF.

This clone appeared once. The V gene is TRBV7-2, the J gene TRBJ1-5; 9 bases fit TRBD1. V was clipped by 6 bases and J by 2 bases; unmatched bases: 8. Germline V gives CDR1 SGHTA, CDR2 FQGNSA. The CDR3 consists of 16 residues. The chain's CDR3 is CASRQSRDRGNQPQHF. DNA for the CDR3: TGTGCCAGCAGACAGTCCCGGGACAGGGGCAATCAGCCCCAGCATTTT. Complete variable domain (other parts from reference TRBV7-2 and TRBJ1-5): GAGVSQSPSNKVTEKGKDVELRCDPISGHTALYWYRQSLGQGLEFLIYFQGNSAPDKSGLPSDRFSAERTGGSVSTLTIQRTQQEDSAVYLCASRQSRDRGNQPQHFGDGTRLSIL.

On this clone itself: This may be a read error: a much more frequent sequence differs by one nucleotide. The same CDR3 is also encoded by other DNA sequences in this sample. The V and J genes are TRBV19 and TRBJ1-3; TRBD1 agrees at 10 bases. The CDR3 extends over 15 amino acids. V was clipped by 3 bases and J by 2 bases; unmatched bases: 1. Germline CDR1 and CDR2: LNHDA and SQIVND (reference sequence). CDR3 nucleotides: TGTGCCAGTAGTATCGGGACAGGGGCTGGAAACACCATATATTTT. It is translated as CASSIGTGAGNTIYF.

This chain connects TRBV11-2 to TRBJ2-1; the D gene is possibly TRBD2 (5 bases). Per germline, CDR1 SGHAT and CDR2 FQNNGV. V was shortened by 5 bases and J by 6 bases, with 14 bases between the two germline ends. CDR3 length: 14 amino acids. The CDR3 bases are TGTGCCAGCAGCCTAAGCGCGGGCGTCAATGAGCAGTTCTTC. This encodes CASSLSAGVNEQFF.